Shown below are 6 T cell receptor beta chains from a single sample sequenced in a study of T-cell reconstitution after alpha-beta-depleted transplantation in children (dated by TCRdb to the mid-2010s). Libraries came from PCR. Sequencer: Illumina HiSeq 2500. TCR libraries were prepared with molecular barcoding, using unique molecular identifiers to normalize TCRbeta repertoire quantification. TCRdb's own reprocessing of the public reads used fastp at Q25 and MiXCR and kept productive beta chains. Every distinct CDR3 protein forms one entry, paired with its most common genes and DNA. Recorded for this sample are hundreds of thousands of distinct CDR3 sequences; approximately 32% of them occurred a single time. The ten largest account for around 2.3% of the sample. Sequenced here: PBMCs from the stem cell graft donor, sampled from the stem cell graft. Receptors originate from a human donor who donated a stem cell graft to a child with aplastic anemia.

The CDR3 here is CSAYPDGTPTAQYF. The CDR3 bases are TGCAGCGCTTACCCGGACGGAACCCCCACGGCCCAGTACTTC. The chain combines TRBV29-1 with TRBJ2-5; D ambiguous. The germline V gene has CDR1 SQVTM and CDR2 ANQGSEA. This CDR3 spans 14 amino acids. V gave up 7 bases and J gave up 9 bases, with 24 bases separating them.

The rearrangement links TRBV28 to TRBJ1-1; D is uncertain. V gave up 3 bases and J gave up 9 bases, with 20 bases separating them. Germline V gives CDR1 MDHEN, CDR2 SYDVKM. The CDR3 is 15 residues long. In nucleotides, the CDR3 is TGTGCCAGCAGTTTCGTGGGCGGTCGAACACTGAAAGCTTTCTTT. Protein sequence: CASSFVGGRTLKAFF. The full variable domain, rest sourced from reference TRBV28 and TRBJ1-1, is DVKVTQSSRYLVKRTGEKVFLECVQDMDHENMFWYRQDPGLGLRLIYFSYDVKMKEKGDIPEGYSVSREKKERFSLILESASTNQTSMYLCASSFVGGRTLKAFFGQGTRLTVV.

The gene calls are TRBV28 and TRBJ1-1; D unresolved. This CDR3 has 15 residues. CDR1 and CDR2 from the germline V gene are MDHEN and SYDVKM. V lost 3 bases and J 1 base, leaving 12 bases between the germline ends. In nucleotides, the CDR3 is TGTGCCAGCAGTTTCCCCGCAGATGGGAACACTGAAGCTTTCTTT. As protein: CASSFPADGNTEAFF.

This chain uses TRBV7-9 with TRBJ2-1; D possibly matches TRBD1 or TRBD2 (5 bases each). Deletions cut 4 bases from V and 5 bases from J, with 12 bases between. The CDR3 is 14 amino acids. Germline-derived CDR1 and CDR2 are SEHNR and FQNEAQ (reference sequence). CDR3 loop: CASSSRPGHNEQFF. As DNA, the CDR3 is TGTGCCAGCAGCTCACGGCCGGGACACAATGAGCAGTTCTTC.

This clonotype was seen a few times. The CDR3 here is CASSQVGERTGELFF. The CDR3 DNA follows: TGCGCCAGCAGCCAAGTGGGAGAACGCACCGGGGAGCTGTTTTTT. J is TRBJ2-2 and V is TRBV4-3, with D possibly TRBD2 on 5 matching bases. Trimming pared 1 base from V and 4 bases from J, leaving 10 bases between. CDR1 LGHNA and CDR2 YSLEER come from the germline V gene. This CDR3 has 15 amino acids.

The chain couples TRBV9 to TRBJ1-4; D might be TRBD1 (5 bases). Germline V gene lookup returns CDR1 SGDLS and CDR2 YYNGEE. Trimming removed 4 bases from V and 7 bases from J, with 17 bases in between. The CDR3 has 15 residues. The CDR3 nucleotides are TGTGCCAGCAGCCCCTCATCGGGGCCAGTTGAAAAACTGTTTTTT. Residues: CASSPSSGPVEKLFF.